A selection of T cell receptor beta chains follows, all from one sample in a study of blood T cell repertoires in COVID-19. Measured with immunoSEQ multiplex PCR; TCRdb has only the in-frame clones, and not every one. The sample carries around 270,000 clones, around 88% recorded once. What was sequenced was peripheral blood. All receptors derive from a man between 25 and 39 years old with active or convalescent COVID-19. The conserved cysteine and the conserved F or W are not part of the CDR3 here.

cdr3_length: 10
v_call: TRBV5-8
cdr3_aa: ASSQVDQPQH

cdr3_length: 12
v_call: TRBV10-1
cdr3_aa: ASREPGGSLGYT

cdr3_length: 11
v_call: TRBV6-6
cdr3_aa: ASSPTGNYGYT

cdr3_length: 13
v_call: TRBV30
cdr3_aa: AWSGADSDIGGYT

cdr3_length: 12
v_call: TRBV15
cdr3_aa: ATSRGSTNEKLF

cdr3_length: 10
v_call: TRBV7-9
cdr3_aa: AASGRNYGYT

cdr3_length: 12
v_call: TRBV11-2
cdr3_aa: ASSWDRGNTEAF

cdr3_length: 13
v_call: TRBV4-1
cdr3_aa: ASSQVGLGEDTQY

cdr3_length: 14
v_call: TRBV7-6
cdr3_aa: ASSLALGLAPYEQY

cdr3_length: 13
v_call: TRBV5-6
cdr3_aa: ASSRVRDMGFPQH

cdr3_length: 13
v_call: TRBV19
cdr3_aa: ASSKQGALVNEQF

cdr3_length: 16
v_call: TRBV18
cdr3_aa: ASSPRDRVSSGANVLT

cdr3_length: 15
v_call: TRBV30
cdr3_aa: AWSEGIAGGSQETQY

cdr3_length: 11
v_call: TRBV12-3/TRBV12-4
cdr3_aa: ASSKGGRGEQY

cdr3_length: 19
v_call: TRBV27
cdr3_aa: ASSFRRQGLRRPSSYNEQF

cdr3_length: 13
v_call: TRBV7-6
cdr3_aa: ASSALGGGRYEQY

cdr3_length: 12
v_call: TRBV5-1
cdr3_aa: ASSWTGQGAGYT

cdr3_length: 11
v_call: TRBV19
cdr3_aa: ASTGQGVSPLH

cdr3_length: 13
v_call: TRBV6-1
cdr3_aa: ASSEFGSPNTEAF

cdr3_length: 11
v_call: TRBV5-5
cdr3_aa: ASSLGLGTEAF

cdr3_length: 11
v_call: TRBV12-5
cdr3_aa: ASGLGLNQPQH

cdr3_length: 10
v_call: TRBV3-1/TRBV3-2
cdr3_aa: ASSTESYEQY

cdr3_length: 16
v_call: TRBV2
cdr3_aa: ASSELHSGTGGGNTIY

cdr3_length: 12
v_call: TRBV7-9
cdr3_aa: ASSPGTGEEKLF

cdr3_length: 11
v_call: TRBV7-2
cdr3_aa: ASSAGLAVEQY

cdr3_length: 11
v_call: TRBV4-1
cdr3_aa: ASSNDRNYGYT

cdr3_length: 14
v_call: TRBV4-3
cdr3_aa: ASSQDQASGSYEQY

cdr3_length: 13
v_call: TRBV5-4
cdr3_aa: ASTRAGGLTYEQY

cdr3_length: 13
v_call: TRBV5-4
cdr3_aa: ASSLERASSYEQY

cdr3_length: 13
v_call: TRBV5-1
cdr3_aa: ASSLGTGAHYEQY

cdr3_length: 11
v_call: TRBV7-3
cdr3_aa: ASSKSAGSEAF

cdr3_length: 14
v_call: TRBV7-6
cdr3_aa: ASSLYRPSLMETQY

cdr3_length: 15
v_call: TRBV9
cdr3_aa: ASSTQLTSGGSDTQY

cdr3_length: 13
v_call: TRBV6-5
cdr3_aa: ASNLGTGFGETQY

cdr3_length: 12
v_call: TRBV6-5
cdr3_aa: ASELQGTNSPLH

cdr3_length: 15
v_call: TRBV3-1/TRBV3-2
cdr3_aa: ASSQEGSGGDNSPLH

cdr3_length: 14
v_call: TRBV2
cdr3_aa: ASSGFSGGPNNEQF

cdr3_length: 11
v_call: TRBV2
cdr3_aa: ASKDRASYEQY

cdr3_length: 13
v_call: TRBV5-1
cdr3_aa: ASSSTGGFGYGYT

cdr3_length: 14
v_call: TRBV5-6
cdr3_aa: ASSFGGTSSGNTIY

cdr3_length: 13
v_call: TRBV5-1
cdr3_aa: ASSLGGGVGEKLF

cdr3_length: 13
v_call: TRBV27
cdr3_aa: ASKFGGASNQPQH

cdr3_length: 14
v_call: TRBV13
cdr3_aa: ASSLYRQGTNYGYT

cdr3_length: 10
v_call: TRBV2
cdr3_aa: ASSDRGGEQF

cdr3_length: 13
v_call: TRBV30
cdr3_aa: AWSVGQGATDTQY

cdr3_length: 13
v_call: TRBV10-2
cdr3_aa: ASRIGGTSYNEQF

cdr3_length: 11
v_call: TRBV4-2
cdr3_aa: ASSHQSTDTQY

cdr3_length: 11
v_call: TRBV7-9
cdr3_aa: ASSSSFGNTIY

cdr3_length: 13
v_call: TRBV4-3
cdr3_aa: ASSQVVQGTDTQY

cdr3_length: 11
v_call: TRBV6-1
cdr3_aa: ASSEGGHTEAF

cdr3_length: 11
v_call: TRBV4-1
cdr3_aa: ASSGEFNTEAF

cdr3_length: 16
v_call: TRBV4-3
cdr3_aa: ASSQGTSGGANTGELF

cdr3_length: 12
v_call: TRBV27
cdr3_aa: ASSTRTGGHGYT

cdr3_length: 14
v_call: TRBV5-1
cdr3_aa: ASSSYTTGGSDTQY

cdr3_length: 15
v_call: TRBV5-5
cdr3_aa: ASSLEAGGPRQETQY

cdr3_length: 14
v_call: TRBV5-1
cdr3_aa: ASSLAVGQEYNEQF

cdr3_length: 13
v_call: TRBV4-1
cdr3_aa: ASSQVGQGNYGYT

cdr3_length: 13
v_call: TRBV27
cdr3_aa: ASSETSGGGDTQY

cdr3_length: 10
v_call: TRBV5-1
cdr3_aa: ASSAGGYEQY

cdr3_length: 11
v_call: TRBV11-2
cdr3_aa: ASSPTGDAEAF